This paragraph covers one T cell receptor (beta chain) sequence. Its target is unknown. Germline values: CDR1 ENHRY, CDR2 SYGVKD. Trimming removed 3 bases from V and 0 bases from J, with 6 bases in between. This CDR3 has 13 residues. These data originate in a study of T cell responses to AZD1222 COVID-19 vaccine. Study-wide results and caveats: The number of AZD1222 recipients seropositive at baseline was only 5 to 7. Vaccine-associated CD4 TCRs ranged over spike, dominating at 160-218 and 743-854. In a largely white British group with more females than males, clonal diversity was possibly underestimated. Variant regions that are unmutated are reportedly the target of nearly half of spike-specific TCRs.

Only in-frame clones appear in the TCRdb table, and some are missing; sequencing was by immunoSEQ multiplex PCR. The sample shows 100,000 to 150,000 clones, roughly 88% of them seen only once. The origin of this receptor is an adult in good health. Here the sequenced sample was peripheral blood, taken on day 0 of AZD1222 vaccination. The chain links TRBV10-3 to TRBJ2-7; D remains ambiguous. CDR3 sequence (DNA): TGTGCCATCAGTGAAGGTCCCTCCTACGAGCAGTACTTC. This gives the protein CAISEGPSYEQYF.